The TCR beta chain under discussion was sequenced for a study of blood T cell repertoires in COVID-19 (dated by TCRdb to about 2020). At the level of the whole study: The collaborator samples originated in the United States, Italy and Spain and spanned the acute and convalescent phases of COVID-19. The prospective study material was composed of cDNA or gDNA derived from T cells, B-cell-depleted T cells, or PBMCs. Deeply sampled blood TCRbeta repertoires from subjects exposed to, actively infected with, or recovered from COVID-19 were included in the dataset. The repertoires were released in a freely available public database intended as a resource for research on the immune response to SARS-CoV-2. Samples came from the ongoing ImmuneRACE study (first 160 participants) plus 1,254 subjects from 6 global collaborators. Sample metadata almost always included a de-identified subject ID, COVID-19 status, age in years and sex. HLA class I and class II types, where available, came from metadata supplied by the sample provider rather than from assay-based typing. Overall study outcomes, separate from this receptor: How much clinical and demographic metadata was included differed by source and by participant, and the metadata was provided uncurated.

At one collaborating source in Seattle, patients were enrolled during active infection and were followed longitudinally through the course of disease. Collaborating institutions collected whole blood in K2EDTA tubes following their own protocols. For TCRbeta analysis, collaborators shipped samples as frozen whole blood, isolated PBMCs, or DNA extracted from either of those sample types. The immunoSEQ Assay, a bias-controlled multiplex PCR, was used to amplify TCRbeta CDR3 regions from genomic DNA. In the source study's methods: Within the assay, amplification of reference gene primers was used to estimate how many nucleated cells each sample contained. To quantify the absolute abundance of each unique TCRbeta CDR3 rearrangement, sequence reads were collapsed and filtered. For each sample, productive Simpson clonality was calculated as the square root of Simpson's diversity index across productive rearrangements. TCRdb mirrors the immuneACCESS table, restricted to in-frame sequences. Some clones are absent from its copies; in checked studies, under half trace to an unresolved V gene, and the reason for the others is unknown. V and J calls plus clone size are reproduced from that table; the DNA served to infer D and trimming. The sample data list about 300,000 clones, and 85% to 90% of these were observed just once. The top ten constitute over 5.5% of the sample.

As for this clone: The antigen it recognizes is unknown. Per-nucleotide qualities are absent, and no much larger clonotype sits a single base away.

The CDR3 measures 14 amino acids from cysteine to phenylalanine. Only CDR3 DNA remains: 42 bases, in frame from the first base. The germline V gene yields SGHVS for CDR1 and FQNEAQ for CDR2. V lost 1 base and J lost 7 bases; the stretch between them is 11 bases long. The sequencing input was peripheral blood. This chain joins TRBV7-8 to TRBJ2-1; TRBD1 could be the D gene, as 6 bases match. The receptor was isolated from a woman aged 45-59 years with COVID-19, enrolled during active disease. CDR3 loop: CASSLGQGLNEQFF. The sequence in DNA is TGTGCCAGCAGCTTAGGGCAGGGGTTGAATGAGCAGTTCTTC.